The 24 T cell receptor beta chains listed next were all sequenced from one sample in a study of neurological immune-mediated disorders. TCRdb called the 5' RACE reads again in MiXCR, with one record for every CDR3 protein. The sample contains approximately 44,000 distinct CDR3 sequences, approximately 5.8% of which appear only once. What was sequenced was CD4+ T cells from blood. These receptors were taken from a woman between 18 and 29 years old with multiple sclerosis.

The table lists this clonotype with a few counts. This sequence joins TRBV4-3 and TRBJ2-1; 7 positions match TRBD2. V lost 0 bases, J lost 10 bases, and 9 bases stayed unmatched. This CDR3 has 15 amino acids. Germline loops: CDR1 LGHNA, CDR2 YSLEER. CDR3 DNA sequence: TGCGCCAGCAGCCAAGAGGTCCCCCCGGGACTAGAGCAGTTCTTC. This translates into CASSQEVPPGLEQFF.

This chain links TRBV6-2 or TRBV6-3 with TRBJ1-1; D unclear. Germline CDR1 is MNHEY and CDR2 is SVGEGT. This CDR3 comprises 14 residues. The ends were cut back, 6 bases at V and 1 base at J, with 12 bases in the middle. In nucleotides, the CDR3 is TGTGCCAGCAGCAAATGGGAGGGGAACACTGAAGCTTTCTTT. It encodes CASSKWEGNTEAFF.

This clonotype was recorded many times. The gene calls are TRBV7-9 and TRBJ2-2; 12 nucleotides match TRBD2. The germline gives CDR1 SEHNR, CDR2 FQNEAQ (reference sequence). Trimming at V came to 5 bases and at J to 7 bases, leaving 8 bases not matched to a gene. The CDR3 covers 16 residues. CDR3 loop: CASSPRLAGENGELFF. Here the CDR3 DNA reads TGTGCCAGCAGCCCCCGACTAGCGGGAGAGAACGGGGAGCTGTTTTTT.

The table lists this clonotype with many counts. The rearrangement uses TRBV28 and TRBJ2-4; unclear D gene. This CDR3 has 13 amino acids. The germline V gene has CDR1 MDHEN and CDR2 SYDVKM. V was clipped by 4 bases and J by 0 bases, with 4 bases between them. The CDR3 is CASSWGAKNIQYF. The CDR3 bases are TGTGCCAGCAGTTGGGGAGCCAAAAACATTCAGTACTTC.

This chain connects TRBV5-4 to TRBJ2-2; no reliable D call. CDR1 SGHNT and CDR2 YYREEE come from the germline V gene (reference sequence). V gave up 7 bases and J gave up 8 bases, with 9 bases separating them. The CDR3 contains 11 residues. The CDR3 is CASAKRGELFF. CDR3 nucleotide sequence: TGTGCCAGCGCCAAGAGGGGGGAGCTGTTTTTT.

This clonotype was found many times. The rearrangement joins TRBV5-1 to TRBJ2-1, with TRBD2 matching 13 bases. Trimming removed 4 bases from V and 7 bases from J; junction bases left unmatched: 8. CDR3 length equals 16 residues. Germline V gene lookup returns CDR1 SGHRS and CDR2 YFSETQ. The CDR3 bases are TGCGCCAGCAGCCAAACTAGCGGGAGGGCCGGGAATGAGCAGTTCTTC. Translating it yields CASSQTSGRAGNEQFF.

This clonotype was observed many times. The chain has TRBV18 and TRBJ2-1, with unresolved D. Per the germline V gene, CDR1 is KGHSH and CDR2 is LQKENI. The length of the CDR3 is 13 residues. Trimming removed 8 bases at V and 4 bases at J, with 12 bases between. The CDR3 DNA is TGTGCCAGCGCCCCCGACCGATACAATGAGCAGTTCTTC. It codes for CASAPDRYNEQFF.

In this sample, this clonotype turned up many times. This sequence joins TRBV28 and TRBJ2-7; maybe TRBD1 (7 bases). The CDR3 has 18 amino acids. Trimming removed 6 bases from V and 3 bases from J, with 27 bases in between. From germline, CDR1 is MDHEN and CDR2 SYDVKM. CDR3 DNA: TGTGCCAGCAGGCAAACTCTCCAGGGGGGACACAAAAACTACGAGCAGTACGTC. It specifies CASRQTLQGGHKNYEQYV.

This clonotype was detected ten times or more. J is TRBJ1-1 and V is TRBV19, with TRBD1 matching over 12 bases. Germline V gene lookup returns CDR1 LNHDA and CDR2 SQIVND (reference sequence). The CDR3 consists of 14 residues. Trimming at V came to 4 bases and at J to 6 bases, leaving 3 bases not matched to a gene. CDR3 nucleotide sequence: TGTGCCAGTAGTAGGGGACAGGGGGCTTCTGAAGCTTTCTTT. It yields the protein CASSRGQGASEAFF.

The table lists this clonotype with many counts. The chain links TRBV6-2 or TRBV6-3 to TRBJ2-7; TRBD2 aligns across 9 bases. Germline CDR1 is MNHEY and CDR2 is SVGEGT. The CDR3 has 14 residues. J lost 1 base, V lost 7 bases, and 5 bases had no gene match. The CDR3 loop reads CASKVLAGSYEQYV. The DNA for the CDR3 is TGTGCCAGCAAGGTCCTAGCGGGGTCCTACGAGCAGTACGTC.

This chain links TRBV25-1 with TRBJ1-5, with TRBD1 as a possible D gene (5 bases). The V end was cut by 2 bases, the J end by 4 bases, with 9 bases between. Germline V gene data show CDR1 as MGHDK and CDR2 as SYGVNS. The CDR3 is made up of 14 amino acids. The CDR3: CASSETGTNQPQHF. In nucleotides, the CDR3 is TGTGCCAGCAGTGAAACCGGGACGAATCAGCCCCAGCATTTT.

This clonotype was seen many times. The CDR3 sequence is CASSYRGSEQYV. CDR3 DNA: TGTGCCAGCAGTTACAGGGGGAGCGAGCAGTACGTC. The gene calls are TRBV6-6 and TRBJ2-7; TRBD1 is a possible D gene (6 bases). The length of the CDR3 is 12 residues. Per the germline V gene, CDR1 is MNHNY and CDR2 is SVGAGI (reference sequence). V dropped 2 bases and J dropped 6 bases, with 8 bases sitting between them.

The genes are TRBV6-2 or TRBV6-3 and TRBJ2-6, with D possibly matching TRBD1 (5 bases). Germline V lookup: CDR1 MNHEY, CDR2 SVGEGT. This CDR3 region has 18 residues. V was pared by 0 bases and J by 0 bases, with 12 bases between. The CDR3 DNA is TGTGCCAGCAGTTACTCGGCAGGGTATGTCTCTGGGGCCAACGTCCTGACTTTC. As protein: CASSYSAGYVSGANVLTF.

This sequence joins TRBV5-1 and TRBJ1-1; D not resolved. Germline V CDR1 and CDR2: SGHRS, YFSETQ. V shed 0 bases and J shed 1 base, with 4 bases lying between them. CDR3 length: 13 amino acids. The CDR3 region has the DNA TGCGCCAGCAGCTTGGCAAAGAACACTGAAGCTTTCTTT. Protein sequence: CASSLAKNTEAFF.

This clonotype was counted at least ten times. This chain joins TRBV20-1 and TRBJ2-7, with D possibly matching TRBD1 (5 bases). This CDR3 contains 13 residues. V lost 0 bases, J lost 2 bases, and 8 bases lay in between. Germline assignment: CDR1 DFQATT and CDR2 SNEGSKA (reference sequence). The CDR3 nucleotides are TGCAGTGCTAGAGAAGCAGGGACCTACGAGCAGTACGTC. This gives the protein CSAREAGTYEQYV.

This clonotype was counted ten times or more. The chain combines TRBV20-1 with TRBJ2-1; 7 bases are shared with TRBD2. Germline trimming cut 1 base from V and 5 bases from J; bases unmatched to any gene: 2. The CDR3 covers 13 residues. The germline V gene encodes CDR1 DFQATT and CDR2 SNEGSKA (reference sequence). This chain's CDR3 is CSARGTRHNEQFF. For the CDR3, the DNA is TGCAGTGCTAGAGGGACTAGACACAATGAGCAGTTCTTC.

This clonotype was seen many times. This chain joins TRBV27 and TRBJ1-5; D is ambiguous. This CDR3 region has 15 residues. Germline V gene data show CDR1 as MNHEY and CDR2 as SMNVEV (reference sequence). V was shortened by 5 bases and J by 4 bases, with 15 bases between the two germline ends. CDR3 sequence reads: CASSRAGNGNQPQHF. The CDR3 DNA reads TGTGCCAGCAGTCGGGCCGGGAACGGGAATCAGCCCCAGCATTTT.

The CDR3: CSARSVSGTLNYGYTF. CDR3 nucleotides: TGCAGTGCTAGATCGGTTAGCGGGACACTAAACTATGGCTACACCTTC. The chain carries TRBV20-1 and TRBJ1-2; D is possibly TRBD1 (6 bases). This CDR3 spans 16 amino acids. Trimming took off 2 bases at V and 2 bases at J, with 18 bases between the two ends. Looked up from germline, CDR1 is DFQATT and CDR2 is SNEGSKA (reference sequence).

This clonotype was seen ten or more times. J is TRBJ2-3 and V is TRBV28; perhaps TRBD2 as D (5 bases). CDR3 length: 13 residues. Germline V CDR1 and CDR2: MDHEN, SYDVKM. The germline V and J ends were trimmed by 6 bases and 6 bases, with 13 bases remaining between them. CDR3 nucleotides: TGTGCCAGCAGCGATCCGGGAAGGGATACGCAGTATTTT. Encoded protein: CASSDPGRDTQYF.

Ten or more counts support this clonotype. The chain is built from TRBV24-1 and TRBJ2-7, with D unresolved. This CDR3 contains 12 residues. Germline values: CDR1 KGHDR, CDR2 SFDVKD. Between the trimmed V and J ends, which lost 5 bases and 1 base, there was a span of 5 bases. CDR3 sequence (DNA): TGTGCCACCAGTGTTGGTTCCTACGAGCAGTACGTC. It translates to CATSVGSYEQYV.

This clonotype was picked up many times. This rearrangement joins TRBV20-1 to TRBJ1-4; 7 bases map to TRBD1. The CDR3 runs to 13 residues. Germline V gene lookup returns CDR1 DFQATT and CDR2 SNEGSKA (reference sequence). After removal of 5 bases from V and 4 bases from J, the junction contained 4 bases not matched to a gene. The CDR3 reads CSALGQLNEKLFF. The CDR3 nucleotides read TGCAGTGCTTTGGGACAGCTTAATGAAAAACTGTTTTTT.

This clonotype was picked up many times. The chain has TRBV20-1 and TRBJ1-1; no firm D call. The germline CDR1 and CDR2 sequences are DFQATT and SNEGSKA (reference sequence). The CDR3 is made up of 11 amino acids. Trimming shortened V by 3 bases and J by 0 bases, and 2 bases separated the two germline ends. The CDR3 is CSASLNTEAFF. CDR3 sequence (DNA): TGCAGTGCTAGTTTGAACACTGAAGCTTTCTTT.

At least ten counts were recorded for this clonotype. The chain is built from TRBV7-3 and TRBJ1-1; 8 bases match TRBD1. The CDR3 loop spans 19 amino acids. With 7 bases clipped from V and 0 bases from J, the junction kept 19 bases outside the gene matches. CDR1 and CDR2 from the germline V gene are SGHTA and FQGTGA. The CDR3 loop reads CASNETLRGQGLMNTEAFF. The CDR3 nucleotides read TGTGCCAGCAACGAAACCCTCAGAGGACAGGGACTCATGAACACTGAAGCTTTCTTT.

Many counts were recorded for this clonotype. The chain couples TRBV5-1 to TRBJ1-2; perhaps TRBD1 as D (5 bases). CDR3 length equals 13 residues. Per germline, CDR1 SGHRS and CDR2 YFSETQ. The ends were cut back, 4 bases at V and 3 bases at J, with 10 bases in the middle. The CDR3 is CASSRLGDYGYTF. The CDR3 bases are TGCGCCAGCAGCCGCCTGGGGGACTATGGCTACACCTTC.